The clone carrying this T cell receptor beta chain was counted many times. Molecules of cDNA were individually given unique molecular identifiers that were attached to them. TCRdb recomputed calls from the 5' RACE reads with MiXCR, one row per CDR3 protein. The profile covers tens of thousands of distinct CDR3 sequences, with roughly a tenth appearing a single time and 1.7% taken by the ten largest. This entry is derived from a study of early T cells in non-severe SARS-CoV-2 infection. Sequenced material: whole blood. This receptor was taken from an adult who was a healthcare worker with PCR-confirmed SARS-CoV-2 infection or an uninfected control (not recorded which).

CDR3 protein: CASSLGETSQETQYF. The CDR3 nucleotides read TGTGCCAGCAGCTTAGGGGAGACTAGCCAGGAGACCCAGTACTTC. This sequence joins TRBV11-2 and TRBJ2-5, with 7 bases aligning to TRBD2. V shed 1 base, J shed 5 bases, and the junction held 7 bases outside the gene matches. This CDR3 is 15 amino acids long. Germline V gene lookup returns CDR1 SGHAT and CDR2 FQNNGV.